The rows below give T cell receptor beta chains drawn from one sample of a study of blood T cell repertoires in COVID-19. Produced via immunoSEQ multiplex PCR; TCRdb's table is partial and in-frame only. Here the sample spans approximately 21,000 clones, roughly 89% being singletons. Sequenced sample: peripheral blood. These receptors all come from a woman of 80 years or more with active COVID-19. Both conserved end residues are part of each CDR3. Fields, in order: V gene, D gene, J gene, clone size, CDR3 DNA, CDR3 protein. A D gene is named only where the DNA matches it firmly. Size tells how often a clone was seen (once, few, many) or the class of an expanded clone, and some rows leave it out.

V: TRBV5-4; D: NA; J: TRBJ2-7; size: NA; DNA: TGTGCCAGCAGCACCGGGACTCACACCTACGAGCAGTACTTC; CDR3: CASSTGTHTYEQYF
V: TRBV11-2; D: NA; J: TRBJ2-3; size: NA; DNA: TGTGCCAGCAGCTCTAACACAGATACGCAGTATTTT; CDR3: CASSSNTDTQYF
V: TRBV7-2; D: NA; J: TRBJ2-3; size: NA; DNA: TGTGCCAGCAGCCCCAGCCCGGGACACCCAGGGGATACGCAGTATTTT; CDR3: CASSPSPGHPGDTQYF
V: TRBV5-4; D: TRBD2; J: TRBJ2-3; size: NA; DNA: TGTGCCAGCAGCCTGGGACTAGCGGGGGGGATCACAGATACGCAGTATTTT; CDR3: CASSLGLAGGITDTQYF
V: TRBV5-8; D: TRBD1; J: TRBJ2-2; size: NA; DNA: TGTGCCAGCAGCCTACGACAGGGGGGGAACACCGGGGAGCTGTTTTTT; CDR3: CASSLRQGGNTGELFF
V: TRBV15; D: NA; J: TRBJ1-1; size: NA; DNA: TGTGCCACCAGCAGAGGCAGGGTTGACACTGAAGCTTTCTTT; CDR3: CATSRGRVDTEAFF
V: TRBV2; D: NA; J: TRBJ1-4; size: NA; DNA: TGTGCCAGCAGTGAAGGAGGGGTCAGGGGTCCGAATGAAAAACTGTTTTTT; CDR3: CASSEGGVRGPNEKLFF
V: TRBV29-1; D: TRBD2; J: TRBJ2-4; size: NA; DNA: TGCAGCGTTGAACGGGCCACTGGGGGGGACATTCAGTACTTC; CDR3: CSVERATGGDIQYF
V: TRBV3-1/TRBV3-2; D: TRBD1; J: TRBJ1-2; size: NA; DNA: TGTGCCAGCAGCCAGCTGACAGGGAATGGCTACACCTTC; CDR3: CASSQLTGNGYTF
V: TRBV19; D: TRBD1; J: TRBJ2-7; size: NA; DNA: TGTGCCACCCGGGACAGGGGAAACTACGAGCAGTACTTC; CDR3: CATRDRGNYEQYF
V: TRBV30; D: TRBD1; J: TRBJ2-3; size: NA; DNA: TGTGCCTGGAGTCGACTCAGGGGGGATACGCAGTATTTT; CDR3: CAWSRLRGDTQYF
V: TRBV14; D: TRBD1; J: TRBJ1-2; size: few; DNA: TGTGCCAGCACCCCCGGGACAGGGCGAGGCTACACCTTC; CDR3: CASTPGTGRGYTF
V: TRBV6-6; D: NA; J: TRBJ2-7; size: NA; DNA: TGTGCCAGCAGTTACGTAAGGGGGGAGCAGTACTTC; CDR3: CASSYVRGEQYF
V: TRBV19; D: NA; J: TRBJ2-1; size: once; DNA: TGTGCCAGTAGTATAGAAGGCAGAGCGGACAATGAGCAGTTCTTC; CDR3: CASSIEGRADNEQFF
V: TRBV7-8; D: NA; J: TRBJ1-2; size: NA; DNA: TGTGCCAGCAGCACCTCCTGGCAGTGGGGCTACACCTTC; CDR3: CASSTSWQWGYTF
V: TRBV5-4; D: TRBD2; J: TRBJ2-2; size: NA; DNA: TGTGCCAGCAGCACGCCTAGCGGGCCCACCGGGGAGCTGTTTTTT; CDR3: CASSTPSGPTGELFF
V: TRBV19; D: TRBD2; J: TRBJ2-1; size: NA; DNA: TGTGCCAGTAGTACGGGGGGGTATTACAATGAGCAGTTCTTC; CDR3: CASSTGGYYNEQFF
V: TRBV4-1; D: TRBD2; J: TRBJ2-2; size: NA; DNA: TGCGCCAGCAGCCAAATAGCGGGGGGCTCCGGGGAGCTGTTTTTT; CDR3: CASSQIAGGSGELFF
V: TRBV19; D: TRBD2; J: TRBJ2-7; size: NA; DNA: TGTGCCAGTAGTGGCCTAGCGGGGACCTACGAGCAGTACTTC; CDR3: CASSGLAGTYEQYF
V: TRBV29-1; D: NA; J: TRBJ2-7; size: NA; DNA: TGCAGCGGCGGAACAGGGTTGGGCGAGCAGTACTTC; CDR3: CSGGTGLGEQYF